This is a list of T cell receptor beta chains from one sample in a study of cytomegalovirus exposure and HLA in healthy donors. Sequencing used immunoSEQ multiplex PCR; TCRdb keeps in-frame clones, though not all of them. The repertoire holds about 78,000 clones, about 78% seen once, with 0.85% to 1.3% in the top ten. Sequenced material: PBMCs. These receptor sequences come from a male donor in good health and CMV-seronegative. CDR3s include the opening cysteine and the closing phenylalanine or tryptophan. The D gene is left open where the match is weak. Size values are once, few and many counts, or a class for expanded clones, and some rows have none.

j_gene: TRBJ1-2
abundance: -
v_gene: TRBV6-5
d_gene: -
CDR3aa: CASSLDLNYGYPF
CDR3nt: TGTGCCAGCAGTTTAGACCTTAACTATGGCTACCCCTTC

j_gene: TRBJ2-1
abundance: few
v_gene: TRBV7-2
d_gene: TRBD2
CDR3aa: CASRTSGGDEQFF
CDR3nt: TGTGCCAGCAGGACTAGCGGGGGGGATGAGCAGTTCTTC

j_gene: TRBJ2-5
abundance: -
v_gene: TRBV9
d_gene: TRBD2
CDR3aa: CASSVGEGRGQETQYF
CDR3nt: TGTGCCAGCAGCGTAGGGGAGGGGAGAGGACAAGAGACCCAGTACTTC

j_gene: TRBJ2-1
abundance: once
v_gene: TRBV6-5
d_gene: TRBD2
CDR3aa: CASTRTSGHNEQFF
CDR3nt: TGTGCCAGCACTCGGACTAGCGGGCACAATGAGCAGTTCTTC

j_gene: TRBJ1-2
abundance: -
v_gene: TRBV5-1
d_gene: TRBD1
CDR3aa: CASSLGTGFGYTF
CDR3nt: TGCGCCAGCAGCTTGGGGACAGGGTTTGGCTACACCTTC

j_gene: TRBJ2-1
abundance: -
v_gene: TRBV10-2
d_gene: TRBD2
CDR3aa: CASRLAGGDNEQFF
CDR3nt: TGCGCCAGCAGGCTAGCGGGAGGCGACAATGAGCAGTTCTTC

j_gene: TRBJ1-1
abundance: -
v_gene: TRBV19
d_gene: -
CDR3aa: CASSTQGNTEAFF
CDR3nt: TGTGCCAGTAGTACCCAGGGGAACACTGAAGCTTTCTTT

j_gene: TRBJ2-7
abundance: -
v_gene: TRBV6-6
d_gene: -
CDR3aa: CASSYGEWYEQYF
CDR3nt: TGTGCCAGCAGTTATGGGGAGTGGTACGAGCAGTACTTC

j_gene: TRBJ2-1
abundance: few
v_gene: TRBV9
d_gene: TRBD2
CDR3aa: CASSVIAGGHNEQFF
CDR3nt: TGTGCCAGCAGCGTAATAGCGGGAGGGCACAATGAGCAGTTCTTC

j_gene: TRBJ2-1
abundance: few
v_gene: TRBV14
d_gene: TRBD1
CDR3aa: CASSQATGTGEDEQFF
CDR3nt: TGTGCCAGCAGCCAAGCAACCGGGACAGGGGAAGATGAGCAGTTCTTC

j_gene: TRBJ1-2
abundance: -
v_gene: TRBV27
d_gene: TRBD1
CDR3aa: CASRPGQVYGYTF
CDR3nt: TGTGCCAGCAGGCCGGGACAGGTCTATGGCTACACCTTC

j_gene: TRBJ2-7
abundance: -
v_gene: TRBV9
d_gene: TRBD2
CDR3aa: CASSLRDYSYEQYF
CDR3nt: TGTGCCAGCAGCCTTCGGGACTATTCCTACGAGCAGTACTTC

j_gene: TRBJ2-2
abundance: -
v_gene: TRBV10-2
d_gene: TRBD1
CDR3aa: CASTSRTGGTGELFF
CDR3nt: TGCGCCAGCACCTCTAGGACAGGCGGCACCGGGGAGCTGTTTTTT

j_gene: TRBJ2-5
abundance: -
v_gene: TRBV4-2
d_gene: -
CDR3aa: CASSQDLLGETQYF
CDR3nt: TGTGCCAGCAGCCAAGATCTACTAGGAGAGACCCAGTACTTC

j_gene: TRBJ1-5
abundance: -
v_gene: TRBV6-6
d_gene: TRBD1
CDR3aa: CASNALDRGNQPQHF
CDR3nt: TGTGCCAGCAATGCCCTGGACAGGGGCAATCAGCCCCAGCATTTT

j_gene: TRBJ1-5
abundance: -
v_gene: TRBV7-2
d_gene: -
CDR3aa: CASSLAAGALNQPQHF
CDR3nt: TGTGCCAGCAGCTTAGCTGCAGGGGCCCTCAATCAGCCCCAGCATTTT

j_gene: TRBJ2-3
abundance: -
v_gene: TRBV27
d_gene: -
CDR3aa: CASSLTQGSADTQYF
CDR3nt: TGTGCCAGCAGTTTAACCCAGGGGAGCGCAGATACGCAGTATTTT

j_gene: TRBJ1-6
abundance: -
v_gene: TRBV5-1
d_gene: TRBD1
CDR3aa: CASSLQTGTGGLLSYNSPLHF
CDR3nt: TGCGCCAGCAGCTTACAGACCGGGACAGGGGGCTTACTCTCCTATAATTCACCCCTCCACTTT

j_gene: TRBJ1-1
abundance: -
v_gene: TRBV4-3
d_gene: TRBD1
CDR3aa: CASRPGQGARGTEAFF
CDR3nt: TGCGCCAGCAGACCCGGACAGGGGGCGAGGGGGACTGAAGCTTTCTTT

j_gene: TRBJ1-2
abundance: -
v_gene: TRBV4-2
d_gene: -
CDR3aa: CASSKGGGVAYGYTF
CDR3nt: TGTGCCAGCAGCAAGGGAGGGGGGGTTGCCTATGGCTACACCTTC

j_gene: TRBJ1-2
abundance: -
v_gene: TRBV19
d_gene: TRBD1
CDR3aa: CASSMGGQGYGYTF
CDR3nt: TGTGCCAGTAGTATGGGCGGACAGGGATATGGCTACACCTTC

j_gene: TRBJ1-1
abundance: -
v_gene: TRBV5-1
d_gene: -
CDR3aa: CASSAQQGLGNTEAFF
CDR3nt: TGCGCCAGCAGCGCACAACAGGGTTTGGGGAACACTGAAGCTTTCTTT

j_gene: TRBJ2-2
abundance: -
v_gene: TRBV4-1
d_gene: TRBD1
CDR3aa: CASSQALPGQDLRPGTGELFF
CDR3nt: TGCGCCAGCAGCCAGGCCCTCCCGGGACAGGATCTTCGTCCGGGCACCGGGGAGCTGTTTTTT

j_gene: TRBJ2-7
abundance: -
v_gene: TRBV7-9
d_gene: -
CDR3aa: CASSQGLLSYEQYF
CDR3nt: TGTGCCAGCAGCCAGGGACTTCTCTCCTACGAGCAGTACTTC

j_gene: TRBJ1-1
abundance: -
v_gene: TRBV25-1
d_gene: -
CDR3aa: CASTQGGNTEAFF
CDR3nt: TGTGCCAGCACCCAGGGCGGGAACACTGAAGCTTTCTTT

j_gene: TRBJ1-1
abundance: few
v_gene: TRBV28
d_gene: -
CDR3aa: CASTPGNTEAFF
CDR3nt: TGTGCCAGCACCCCGGGGAACACTGAAGCTTTCTTT

j_gene: TRBJ1-2
abundance: -
v_gene: TRBV25-1
d_gene: TRBD1
CDR3aa: CASRPDRGGNYGYTF
CDR3nt: TGTGCCAGCAGGCCTGACAGGGGGGGAAACTATGGCTACACCTTC

j_gene: TRBJ2-1
abundance: -
v_gene: TRBV10-2
d_gene: -
CDR3aa: CASSELAAFNEQFF
CDR3nt: TGCGCCAGCAGTGAGTTGGCTGCTTTTAATGAGCAGTTCTTC

j_gene: TRBJ2-3
abundance: -
v_gene: TRBV5-4
d_gene: TRBD2
CDR3aa: CASSLGGAGGPDTQYF
CDR3nt: TGTGCCAGCAGCCTGGGAGGGGCGGGGGGTCCAGATACGCAGTATTTT

j_gene: TRBJ2-3
abundance: -
v_gene: TRBV5-1
d_gene: TRBD2
CDR3aa: CASLAGGMADTQYF
CDR3nt: TGCGCCAGCCTAGCGGGAGGTATGGCAGATACGCAGTATTTT

j_gene: TRBJ1-1
abundance: once
v_gene: TRBV10-3
d_gene: TRBD1
CDR3aa: CAISAGRGEGEAFF
CDR3nt: TGTGCCATCAGTGCGGGCAGGGGGGAAGGCGAAGCTTTCTTT

j_gene: TRBJ2-7
abundance: -
v_gene: TRBV4-1
d_gene: TRBD1
CDR3aa: CASSQGTGQTYEQYF
CDR3nt: TGCGCCAGCAGCCAAGGGACGGGACAGACCTACGAGCAGTACTTC

j_gene: TRBJ1-1
abundance: -
v_gene: TRBV2
d_gene: -
CDR3aa: CASSDRFLLNTEAFF
CDR3nt: TGTGCCAGCAGTGACAGGTTTCTATTGAACACTGAAGCTTTCTTT

j_gene: TRBJ2-3
abundance: -
v_gene: TRBV30
d_gene: TRBD2
CDR3aa: CAWKSFAGVPDTQYF
CDR3nt: TGTGCCTGGAAGAGTTTCGCGGGAGTCCCAGATACGCAGTATTTT

j_gene: TRBJ2-2
abundance: -
v_gene: TRBV10-3
d_gene: TRBD1
CDR3aa: CAIRLTGATGELFF
CDR3nt: TGTGCCATCAGGTTGACAGGGGCAACCGGGGAGCTGTTTTTT

j_gene: TRBJ1-5
abundance: -
v_gene: TRBV5-1
d_gene: -
CDR3aa: CASSLGTGQEPQNF
CDR3nt: TGCGCCAGCAGCTTGGGCACAGGCCAGGAGCCCCAGAATTTT

j_gene: TRBJ2-3
abundance: -
v_gene: TRBV30
d_gene: TRBD2
CDR3aa: CAWSRLAGNTDTQYF
CDR3nt: TGTGCCTGGAGCAGACTAGCGGGAAACACAGATACGCAGTATTTT

j_gene: TRBJ1-6
abundance: once
v_gene: TRBV2
d_gene: -
CDR3aa: CASSDAGSPLHF
CDR3nt: TGTGCCAGCAGTGATGCGGGGTCACCCCTCCACTTT

j_gene: TRBJ2-5
abundance: few
v_gene: TRBV7-9
d_gene: TRBD2
CDR3aa: CASSLDGLAGRETQYF
CDR3nt: TGTGCCAGCAGCTTAGATGGACTAGCGGGGAGGGAGACCCAGTACTTC

j_gene: TRBJ2-1
abundance: -
v_gene: TRBV11-2
d_gene: -
CDR3aa: CASSFSGLYNEQFF
CDR3nt: TGTGCCAGCAGCTTCTCCGGACTTTACAATGAGCAGTTCTTC